The 18 T cell receptor beta chains below all came from one sample that was sequenced in a study of T cell repertoires in ileal Crohn's disease. Generated by immunoSEQ multiplex PCR, the TCRdb table keeps only in-frame clones and is missing some. The profile shows several thousand clones, roughly 79% of them singletons. Sequenced input: ileal tissue. These receptors came from an adult with Crohn's disease.

The genes are TRBV5-1 and TRBJ2-7; D might be TRBD2 (5 bases). The CDR3 is 18 residues long. Germline-derived CDR1 and CDR2 are SGHRS and YFSETQ. Trimming pared 0 bases from V and 2 bases from J, leaving 21 bases between. The CDR3 nucleotides are TGCGCCAGCAGCTTGGGGCCCTCCCTGGCGGGTGCAACCTACGAGCAGTACTTC. Amino acid sequence: CASSLGPSLAGATYEQYF.

This chain joins TRBV5-4 and TRBJ2-5, with 8 bases aligning to TRBD2. V trimming: 0 bases; J trimming: 4 bases; junction bases outside the gene matches: 8. The CDR3 spans 16 residues. Germline V lookup: CDR1 SGHNT, CDR2 YYREEE (reference sequence). The CDR3 nucleotides are TGTGCCAGCAGCTTGGGTCTAGCGGGTGGGGGAGAGACCCAGTACTTC. This encodes CASSLGLAGGGETQYF.

The chain uses TRBV29-1 and TRBJ1-2; TRBD1 might be the D (5 bases). The V gene lost 6 bases and the J gene lost 7 bases, with 15 bases spanning the gap. This CDR3 is built from 12 residues. The V gene's germline CDR1 is SQVTM and CDR2 ANQGSEA. The CDR3 is CSVLTVTLGYTF. Here the CDR3 DNA reads TGCAGCGTCCTGACAGTTACACTTGGCTACACCTTC.

The chain couples TRBV7-2 to TRBJ1-1, with D tentatively TRBD1 (5 bases). V was shortened by 5 bases and J by 2 bases, with 15 bases between the two germline ends. The germline V gene encodes CDR1 SGHTA and CDR2 FQGNSA. The CDR3 runs 15 residues. The CDR3 bases are TGTGCCAGCAGCGGCGGGGACGCATTAAACACTGAAGCTTTCTTT. As protein: CASSGGDALNTEAFF. Combining the CDR3 with reference TRBV7-2 and TRBJ1-1 gives the whole variable domain GAGVSQSPSNKVTEKGKDVELRCDPISGHTALYWYRQSLGQGLEFLIYFQGNSAPDKSGLPSDRFSAERTGGSVSTLTIQRTQQEDSAVYLCASSGGDALNTEAFFGQGTRLTVV.

The chain is built from TRBV5-4 and TRBJ2-3; unclear D gene. V shed 1 base and J shed 5 bases, with 11 bases lying between them. This CDR3 contains 14 residues. Germline V lookup: CDR1 SGHNT, CDR2 YYREEE (reference sequence). CDR3 DNA sequence: TGTGCCAGCAGCTTGAAGAGTCCCCAAGATACGCAGTATTTT. This gives the protein CASSLKSPQDTQYF.

V usage is TRBV2 and J usage is TRBJ1-5, with TRBD1 matching over 9 bases. Per germline, CDR1 SNHLY and CDR2 FYNNEI. V lost 4 bases and J lost 2; bases outside the gene matches: 3. This CDR3 region has 15 residues. The CDR3 nucleotides are TGTGCCAGCAGTGCACAGGGGGCCGGCAATCAGCCCCAGCATTTT. It encodes CASSAQGAGNQPQHF.

This clone appeared once. This chain uses TRBV11-3 with TRBJ2-7; no clear D gene. The germline V and J ends were trimmed by 4 bases and 1 base, with 2 bases remaining between them. The CDR3 loop spans 11 amino acids. Germline CDR1 is SGHNT and CDR2 is YENEEA. The CDR3 reads CASSSSYEQYF. CDR3 DNA sequence: TGTGCCAGCAGCTCATCCTACGAGCAGTACTTC.

This clone was detected only once. V is TRBV4-2 and J is TRBJ2-6; D not resolved. Trimming cost V 0 bases and J 0 bases, with 3 bases left between them. The CDR3 spans 15 residues. The germline V gene encodes CDR1 LGHNA and CDR2 YNFKEQ. CDR3 residues: CASSQDSSGANVLTF. The CDR3 DNA reads TGTGCCAGCAGCCAAGACAGCTCTGGGGCCAACGTCCTGACTTTC.

V is TRBV5-4 and J is TRBJ2-1; 8 bases agree with TRBD2. After removal of 3 bases from V and 6 bases from J, the junction contained 5 bases not matched to a gene. This CDR3 has 14 residues. Germline V CDR1 and CDR2: SGHNT, YYREEE (reference sequence). The CDR3 DNA reads TGTGCCAGCAGCTCTGGCGGGAGGCCCAATGAGCAGTTCTTC. Translation gives CASSSGGRPNEQFF.

This rearrangement joins TRBV29-1 to TRBJ2-7, with D unresolved. The CDR3 has 15 amino acids. Trimming took off 0 bases at V and 2 bases at J, with 14 bases between the two ends. The germline V gene encodes CDR1 SQVTM and CDR2 ANQGSEA. CDR3: CSVEDHDKTTYEQYF. CDR3 sequence (DNA): TGCAGCGTTGAAGATCATGACAAAACCACCTACGAGCAGTACTTC.

The chain uses TRBV18 and TRBJ2-7; TRBD1 matches at 9 bases. Germline assignment: CDR1 KGHSH and CDR2 LQKENI. There are 14 residues in the CDR3. V was pared by 0 bases and J by 4 bases, with 1 base of the junction left unmatched. CDR3 in amino acids: CASSPPDRGYEQYF. The CDR3 bases are TGTGCCAGCTCACCACCGGACAGGGGTTACGAGCAGTACTTC.

The rearrangement uses TRBV6-1 and TRBJ1-2; a possible D gene is TRBD1 (5 bases). V shed 0 bases and J shed 7 bases, with 15 bases lying between them. The CDR3 covers 15 residues. CDR1 is MNHNS and CDR2 is SASEGT in the germline V gene. DNA for the CDR3: TGTGCCAGCAGTGAAGCGCTCAGGGTAGAGTTTGGCTACACCTTC. It translates to CASSEALRVEFGYTF.

This clone was seen more than once but under ten times. The V call is TRBV30, the J call TRBJ2-1; 11 nucleotides align to TRBD2. Germline values: CDR1 GTSNPN, CDR2 SVGIG (reference sequence). V shed 0 bases, J shed 5 bases, and the junction held 18 bases outside the gene matches. This CDR3 comprises 20 residues. CDR3 region: CAWSVRRLAGGPMAHNEQFF. DNA of the CDR3: TGTGCCTGGAGTGTACGAAGGCTAGCGGGAGGTCCAATGGCCCACAATGAGCAGTTCTTC. Full variable domain (outside the CDR3, taken from reference TRBV30 and TRBJ2-1): SQTIHQWPATLVQPVGSPLSLECTVEGTSNPNLYWYRQAAGRGLQLLFYSVGIGQISSEVPQNLSASRPQDRQFILSSKKLLLSDSGFYLCAWSVRRLAGGPMAHNEQFFGPGTRLTVL.

This chain links TRBV5-1 with TRBJ1-2; possibly TRBD1 for D (6 bases). The CDR3 totals 14 residues. The V end lost 0 bases, the J end lost 7 bases, and 13 bases lay between the germline ends. Looked up from germline, CDR1 is SGHRS and CDR2 is YFSETQ. The CDR3 coding sequence is TGCGCCAGCAGCTTGGGGACAGAGGGGGTTGGCTACACCTTC. Its translation: CASSLGTEGVGYTF. Supplemented by reference TRBV5-1 and TRBJ1-2, the full variable domain reads KAGVTQTPRYLIKTRGQQVTLSCSPISGHRSVSWYQQTPGQGLQFLFEYFSETQRNKGNFPGRFSGRQFSNSRSEMNVSTLELGDSALYLCASSLGTEGVGYTFGSGTRLTVV.

V and J are TRBV6-4 and TRBJ2-3; 7 bases are a match to TRBD2. The CDR3 spans 14 residues. Germline values: CDR1 MRHNA, CDR2 SNTAGT. Trimming cost V 4 bases and J 0 bases; bases outside gene matches: 1. Here the CDR3 reads CASSVSGSTDTQYF. The CDR3 nucleotides read TGTGCCAGCAGTGTTAGCGGGAGCACAGATACGCAGTATTTT.

The V and J genes are TRBV5-6 and TRBJ2-5, with D possibly being TRBD1 (6 bases). This CDR3 comprises 13 residues. Germline CDR1 is SGHDT and CDR2 is YYEEEE. The V end was cut by 3 bases, the J end by 3 bases, with 9 bases between. CDR3: CASSSDRKETQYF. The CDR3 nucleotides read TGTGCCAGCAGCTCCGACAGGAAAGAGACCCAGTACTTC.

The genes are TRBV5-1 and TRBJ2-2; D not resolved. Germline CDR1 and CDR2: SGHRS and YFSETQ. This CDR3 has 13 residues. V was clipped by 2 bases and J by 2 bases, with 4 bases between them. The CDR3 spells CASSFPNTGELFF. The CDR3 DNA follows: TGCGCCAGCAGCTTTCCTAACACCGGGGAGCTGTTTTTT.

The rearrangement uses TRBV18 and TRBJ1-1, with 9 nucleotides matching TRBD1. Germline CDR1 KGHSH, CDR2 LQKENI. V was clipped by 3 bases and J by 3 bases; unmatched bases: 5. This CDR3 spans 15 amino acids. The CDR3 protein is CASSPKTGGDTEAFF. CDR3 in DNA: TGTGCCAGCTCACCTAAGACAGGGGGAGACACTGAAGCTTTCTTT.